The next 7 T cell receptor beta chains were all read from a single sample in a study of T cell responses to AZD1222 COVID-19 vaccine. Measured with immunoSEQ multiplex PCR; TCRdb has only the in-frame clones, and not every one. The sample holds some 190,000 clones, approximately 90% seen once. The sequenced sample was peripheral blood, obtained 28 days after the second AZD1222 dose. Receptors were obtained from an adult who received the AZD1222 COVID-19 vaccine.

The CDR3 region has the DNA TGTGCCAGCAGCTTCGGGACAGGGAAAACGAACACTGAAGCTTTCTTT. As protein: CASSFGTGKTNTEAFF. This chain connects TRBV5-6 to TRBJ1-1; 9 positions agree with TRBD1. V shed 2 bases and J 1 base; nucleotides not matched to a gene: 6. Germline V gene lookup returns CDR1 SGHDT and CDR2 YYEEEE. CDR3 length: 16 amino acids.

The chain joins TRBV5-1 to TRBJ2-3, with D possibly TRBD2 on 5 matching bases. This CDR3 is built from 15 residues. Germline CDR1 SGHRS, CDR2 YFSETQ. Deletions cut 3 bases from V and 0 bases from J, with 11 bases between. This chain's CDR3 is CASSSTSYSTDTQYF. The CDR3 DNA sequence: TGCGCCAGCAGCTCCACTAGTTATAGCACAGATACGCAGTATTTT.

The rearrangement joins TRBV20-1 to TRBJ2-7; 7 bases are shared with TRBD1. This CDR3 spans 11 amino acids. The germline CDR1 and CDR2 sequences are DFQATT and SNEGSKA (reference sequence). The V and J ends lost 6 bases and 9 bases, in that order; junction bases with no gene match: 8. The CDR3 coding sequence is TGCAGTGCAAGACAGGGACCCGGGCAGTACTTC. Translation: CSARQGPGQYF.

This chain joins TRBV5-1 and TRBJ1-1; D remains unclear. The CDR3 runs 13 residues. V was trimmed by 1 base and J by 8 bases, leaving 12 bases between them. Germline-derived CDR1 and CDR2 are SGHRS and YFSETQ. The chain's CDR3 is CASSLNTGEEAFF. The CDR3 DNA follows: TGCGCCAGCAGCTTGAACACCGGGGAAGAAGCTTTCTTT. The variable domain in full, completed from reference TRBV5-1 and TRBJ1-1, reads KAGVTQTPRYLIKTRGQQVTLSCSPISGHRSVSWYQQTPGQGLQFLFEYFSETQRNKGNFPGRFSGRQFSNSRSEMNVSTLELGDSALYLCASSLNTGEEAFFGQGTRLTVV.

This chain connects TRBV7-3 to TRBJ1-1; D remains unclear. V shed 2 bases and J shed 4 bases, with 8 bases lying between them. Germline CDR1 and CDR2: SGHTA and FQGTGA. The CDR3 loop spans 13 amino acids. In DNA form, the CDR3 reads TGTGCCAGCAGCTTAGCCAGGACCACTGAAGCTTTCTTT. Translated, it gives CASSLARTTEAFF.

The V and J genes are TRBV7-2 and TRBJ2-1; D possibly uses TRBD1 or TRBD2 (6 bases each). V shed 5 bases and J shed 9 bases, with 14 bases lying between them. CDR1 is SGHTA, CDR2 FQGNSA, per germline. The CDR3 covers 13 residues. CDR3 sequence reads: CASSGGPKGEQFF. DNA for the CDR3: TGTGCCAGCAGCGGGGGGCCTAAGGGTGAGCAGTTCTTC.

V is TRBV7-3 and J is TRBJ2-1, with 10 bases that match TRBD1. CDR1 is SGHTA and CDR2 is FQGTGA in the germline V gene. Germline trimming cut 3 bases from V and 11 bases from J; bases unmatched to any gene: 10. The CDR3 has 15 residues. CDR3 loop: CASSLGQGSTLKQFF. The CDR3 DNA reads TGTGCCAGCAGCTTGGGACAGGGGTCCACCCTGAAGCAGTTCTTC. Variable domain in full (rest from reference TRBV7-3 and TRBJ2-1): GAGVSQTPSNKVTEKGKYVELRCDPISGHTALYWYRQSLGQGPEFLIYFQGTGAADDSGLPNDRFFAVRPEGSVSTLKIQRTERGDSAVYLCASSLGQGSTLKQFFGPGTRLTVL.